This T cell receptor beta chain was recovered during a study of graft-versus-host responses after intestinal transplantation. Across the study: Among the recipients, transplants were multivisceral, liver-intestinal, or isolated intestinal. The study, taken as a whole, reports: Recipient bone marrow held GvH clones, some seen earlier in ileum or blood. An association linked early post-transplant HvG declines with peak circulating GvH clone levels. High graft-versus-host to host-versus-graft clonal ratios were found in allografts of patients who had graft-donor T cell macrochimerism.

Germline-derived CDR1 and CDR2 are MNHEY and SMNVEV (reference sequence). Trimming cost V 3 bases and J 10 bases; bases outside gene matches: 9. This CDR3 spans 14 amino acids. This table comes from immunoSEQ multiplex PCR, and its TCRdb copy is limited to in-frame clones, with some not included. Among tens of thousands of clones, more than 90% were seen once, and the ten largest hold over 0.3%. As to this clone: Its antigen is not known.

The sample in question was unstimulated CD4+ T cells sorted from spleen or lymph node cells, obtained before intestinal transplant. This sequence was found in a human donor who received an intestinal transplant. The chain combines TRBV27 with TRBJ2-1; 7 bases map to TRBD2. For the CDR3, the DNA is TGTGCCAGCAGTTTGAGGGACTATCTATCCGAGCAGTTCTTC. This gives the protein CASSLRDYLSEQFF.